This TCR beta chain was found in a study of T cell repertoires in cytomegalovirus infection. Whole-study results and caveats: The ex vivo response showed dominance by HLA-C-restricted CMV-specific TCR beta clonotypes.

TCRdb passed the reads through MiXCR, listing each CDR3 protein once. The table includes 250,000 or so distinct CDR3 sequences, 15% to 20% detected once. This clonotype was counted only a few times. Its antigen is not identified. In germline, CDR1 is SGHAT, CDR2 FQNNGV. The CDR3 runs to 13 residues. Trimming removed 4 bases from V and 0 bases from J, with 7 bases in between. The sequenced material came from CD8+ T cells from PBMCs. This chain joins TRBV11-2 and TRBJ2-7, with no clear D. The source of this sequence is a human donor in good health (CMV status not recorded). Some clones in this sample may be carry-over from other donors' samples. CDR3 sequence: CASSSEASYEQYF. For the CDR3, the DNA is TGTGCCAGCAGCTCCGAGGCCTCCTACGAGCAGTACTTC.